The 9 T cell receptor beta chains in this list originate from one sample, sequenced in a study of blood T cell repertoires in COVID-19. Generated by immunoSEQ multiplex PCR, the TCRdb table keeps only in-frame clones and is missing some. The table has 75,000 to 80,000 clones, around 89% seen once. What was sequenced was peripheral blood. Receptors originate from a human donor in a cohort sampled during active COVID-19.

The chain is built from TRBV7-2 and TRBJ2-2; possibly TRBD1 for D (6 bases). The CDR3 sequence is 13 residues long. The V gene's germline CDR1 is SGHTA and CDR2 FQGNSA. V was trimmed by 4 bases and J by 4 bases, leaving 7 bases between them. CDR3: CASSSQGTGELFF. CDR3 DNA: TGTGCCAGCAGCTCACAGGGCACCGGGGAGCTGTTTTTT.

This clone has just one count. The chain couples TRBV9 to TRBJ2-2; unclear D gene. Deletions cut 0 bases from V and 2 bases from J, with 8 bases between. This CDR3 comprises 15 residues. In germline, CDR1 is SGDLS, CDR2 YYNGEE. CDR3 amino acids: CASSVGVTNTGELFF. In DNA, the CDR3 is TGTGCCAGCAGCGTAGGAGTAACTAACACCGGGGAGCTGTTTTTT.

The chain employs TRBV11-3 and TRBJ2-1, with a possible D match to TRBD2 (7 bases). The CDR3 runs 13 residues. Germline V gene data show CDR1 as SGHNT and CDR2 as YENEEA. Trimming pared 2 bases from V and 8 bases from J, leaving 10 bases between. The CDR3 DNA reads as TGTGCCAGCAGCTTAACGGGGGGCTATGAGCAGTTCTTC. Translation gives CASSLTGGYEQFF.

This sequence joins TRBV4-1 and TRBJ2-5; D is perhaps TRBD2 (5 bases). Germline lookup yields CDR1 MGHRA and CDR2 YSYEKL. There are 17 residues in the CDR3. Trimming took off 1 base at V and 5 bases at J, with 20 bases between the two ends. Here the CDR3 DNA reads TGCGCCAGCAGCCAAGTAGCTAGAGGAGGAGTCCGGGAGACCCAGTACTTC. Its protein product is CASSQVARGGVRETQYF.

CDR3: CASSVDSNTGELFF. DNA for the CDR3: TGTGCCAGCAGCGTAGATAGTAACACCGGGGAGCTGTTTTTT. The chain has TRBV9 and TRBJ2-2; D call uncertain. V was shortened by 0 bases and J by 2 bases, with 5 bases between the two germline ends. The CDR3 spans 14 residues. CDR1 and CDR2 from the germline V gene are SGDLS and YYNGEE.

This clone was seen once. V and J are TRBV13 and TRBJ2-5; 9 bases are shared with TRBD2. The CDR3 contains 15 residues. The V and J ends lost 11 bases and 0 bases, in that order; junction bases with no gene match: 10. Germline V gives CDR1 PRHDT, CDR2 FYEKMQ (reference sequence). The CDR3 reads CAGGLAFSYQETQYF. CDR3 nucleotides: TGTGCCGGGGGACTAGCTTTTTCGTACCAAGAGACCCAGTACTTC.

The V call is TRBV7-9, the J call TRBJ1-1; D is uncertain. V lost 3 bases and J 5 bases, leaving 16 bases between the germline ends. The CDR3 contains 15 residues. Germline loops: CDR1 SEHNR, CDR2 FQNEAQ (reference sequence). For the CDR3, the DNA is TGTGCCAGCAGCTTCGAAACCCGGGGTGGGACTGAAGCTTTCTTT. It translates to CASSFETRGGTEAFF.

The rearrangement uses TRBV6-5 and TRBJ2-5, with 8 bases lining up with TRBD1. The CDR3 is 14 residues long. V lost 5 bases and J lost 5; bases outside the gene matches: 7. CDR1 is MNHEY and CDR2 is SVGAGI in the germline V gene. The CDR3 DNA is TGTGCCAGCAGTCTAGGACAGGGTACGGAGACCCAGTACTTC. Its translation is CASSLGQGTETQYF.

The chain uses TRBV18 and TRBJ2-3, with TRBD2 identical over 10 bases. Germline CDR1 KGHSH, CDR2 LQKENI. With V trimmed by 1 base and J by 0 bases, 4 bases remained unmatched. The CDR3 runs to 17 residues. As DNA, the CDR3 is TGTGCCAGCTCACCACTAAGACTAGCGGGTAGCACAGATACGCAGTATTTT. Translating gives CASSPLRLAGSTDTQYF.